The T cell receptor beta chain under discussion was sequenced for a study of T cell responses to AZD1222 COVID-19 vaccine. This CDR3 spans 15 amino acids. CDR1 is SEHNR, CDR2 FQNEAQ, per germline (reference sequence). V lost 1 base and J lost 1, with 10 bases in between. Libraries were prepared by immunoSEQ multiplex PCR; TCRdb keeps only in-frame clonotypes and omits some of them. The sample comprises roughly 110,000 clones, 75% to 95% of which are singletons, and roughly 6.2% rests with the top ten. V gene TRBV7-9 combines with J gene TRBJ1-2; D perhaps matches TRBD1 (5 bases). Source: peripheral blood, taken 28 days after the second AZD1222 dose. The TCR originated in an adult who received the AZD1222 COVID-19 vaccine. The CDR3 sequence: CASSLDRQFNYGYTF. The DNA of the CDR3 is TGTGCCAGCAGCTTAGACAGACAGTTTAACTATGGCTACACCTTC.